These 2 T cell receptor beta chains came from one sample sequenced in a study of blood T cell repertoires in COVID-19. Generated by immunoSEQ multiplex PCR, the TCRdb table keeps only in-frame clones and is missing some. The repertoire holds about 320,000 clones, with 90% as singletons. Sequencing used PBMCs or T cells enriched from blood (not recorded which). Receptors originate from a man aged 55 to 70 who had recovered from COVID-19.

The rearrangement links TRBV20-1 to TRBJ1-2; D is unclear. Germline assignment: CDR1 DFQATT and CDR2 SNEGSKA (reference sequence). Trimming took 6 bases from V and 8 from J, leaving 10 bases between them. The CDR3 has 10 residues. The CDR3 loop is CSALALGYTF. In DNA form, the CDR3 reads TGCAGTGCCTTAGCCTTAGGCTACACCTTC.

The count of this clone is one. V is TRBV9 and J is TRBJ2-1, with 9 bases fitting TRBD2. V was clipped by 0 bases and J by 8 bases; unmatched bases: 15. The CDR3 is 18 amino acids. Germline CDR1 and CDR2: SGDLS and YYNGEE. CDR3 DNA sequence: TGTGCCAGCAGCGTAGCGGGTGTGGGAGCGGGAGGTGTAGATGAGCAGTTCTTC. This translates into CASSVAGVGAGGVDEQFF.